The entry below gives a single TCR beta chain sequence along with its context. It has no known antigen specificity. Base qualities were left out, and no much larger clone turns up one base away. Positive magnetic bead selection on an AutoMACS was used to isolate CD4+ and CD8+ cells, with flow cytometry used to check purity. After a first flow cytometry screen using a TCR V beta antibody panel, clonal expansions were characterized through TCRB deep sequencing of sorted CD8+ fractions. Peripheral blood mononuclear cells were obtained using density gradient separation with Ficoll-Paque PLUS. DNA was extracted from CD4-enriched, CD8-enriched or PBMC samples with Nucleospin Tissue or Tissue XS kits and quantified with a Qubit 2.0 fluorometer. Sequencing of TCRB CDR3 was done on genomic DNA with the immunoSEQ assay. For the original study's pipeline: Published virus-specific TCRB sequences were compared with patient CD8+ clones larger than 1%, and only a few matches were found. Nothing other than productive TCRB rearrangements was included in the analyses. Clonality was calculated as a Shannon entropy-based productive clonality index, and a clone was defined by a unique TCRB CDR3 sequence. Repertoire overlap for a pair of samples was computed from each clone's template counts relative to total templates per sample. A correlation with a Spearman r of about 0.57 was found between V-gene usage by flow cytometry and V-gene usage by TCRB sequencing. TCRdb carries this immuneACCESS record with in-frame sequences only. Its versions omit some clonotypes, under half of them owing to an unresolved V gene in the studies checked, with the rest unexplained. From that table come the V and J calls and clone size; the DNA was used to work out D and trimming. The sample has 8,000 to 10,000 clones on record, 60% to 80% of them singletons. The ten largest account for approximately 5% of the sample.

This entry comes from a study of somatic mutations in cytotoxic T cells in rheumatoid arthritis (dated by TCRdb to 2016 to 2017). Study-wide context: Patient peripheral blood (just under 31 ml EDTA) was drawn right after diagnosis and before any treatment started. TCRB deep sequencing covered 65 to 80 patients with rheumatoid arthritis along with 15 to 20 healthy controls. Whether expanded CD8+ T-cell clones in untreated, newly diagnosed rheumatoid arthritis carry somatic mutations was the study question, and clonality was characterized with TCRB deep sequencing. Sorted V beta1+ cells also underwent TCRB sequencing, and some V beta antibody-stained T-cell populations were flow-sorted at nearly 100% purity on a FACSAria II or Sony SH800. Patient and control groups had essentially identical median ages.

CDR1 SGHDN and CDR2 FVKESK are derived from the germline V gene. V loses 4 bases of germline sequence and J loses 2 bases, and the interval between the two ends is 20 bases. Its CDR3 holds 18 amino acids, cysteine through phenylalanine. Only the CDR3 portion is preserved as DNA: 54 bases, with reading frame beginning at the first base. Results and caveats for the whole study, not just this receptor: No adjustment for multiple comparisons was made for the slight TRBV07 underrepresentation in patients. Several identical CD8+ TCRB sequences were found in both blood and synovial fluid, and in about an eighth of the 65 patients the largest CD8+ clone exceeded 20% of CD8+ cells. The antigen targets of the expanded CD8+ clones were unknown, and absence from virus-specific databases did not rule out viral specificity. Rheumatoid arthritis patients and age-matched healthy controls did not significantly differ in CD8+ T-cell clonality. In patients, CD8+ clonality rose with age (Spearman r=0.49), which was not the case in healthy controls.

The receptor was isolated from an adult with rheumatoid arthritis. The specimen sequenced was CD8+ T cells sorted from blood. The V gene is TRBV14 and the J gene is TRBJ2-2; the D gene is perhaps TRBD2, on 5 matching bases. The nucleotide sequence reads as follows: TGTGCCAGCAGCCCTCCCGGGGTGATGGGTGTCAACACCGGGGAGCTGTTTTTT. The resulting protein is CASSPPGVMGVNTGELFF.